This T cell receptor (beta chain) was sequenced in a study of T cells in Graves' hyperthyroidism and ophthalmopathy. The CDR3 spans 15 residues. Germline values: CDR1 DFQATT, CDR2 SNEGSKA (reference sequence). Patients were excluded because of uncontrolled infection, other autoimmune disease, pregnancy or lactation. Diagnosis relied on clinical symptoms, serum thyroxine and TRAb, thyroid ultrasound and orbital computed tomography. Authors of the study amplified TCR beta CDR3 regions from RNA transcripts. Initially, a first-round RT-PCR of the TCR CDR3 employed the HTBI primer set. TCRdb re-called the multiplex PCR reads with MiXCR, one entry per CDR3 protein. This table holds around 600,000 distinct CDR3 sequences, 14% found once. General study points: Blood shared most expanded thyroid clonotypes above 0.001.

With regard to this clonotype: The antigen is unknown.

The rearrangement links TRBV20-1 to TRBJ1-4; 12 bases are shared with TRBD1. This receptor was taken from a woman aged 18-29 years with Graves' ophthalmopathy. The sample consisted of blood. The CDR3 loop is CNAFDPGQGAEKLFF. The CDR3, as DNA: TGCAACGCCTTTGATCCGGGACAGGGGGCGGAAAAACTGTTTTTT.